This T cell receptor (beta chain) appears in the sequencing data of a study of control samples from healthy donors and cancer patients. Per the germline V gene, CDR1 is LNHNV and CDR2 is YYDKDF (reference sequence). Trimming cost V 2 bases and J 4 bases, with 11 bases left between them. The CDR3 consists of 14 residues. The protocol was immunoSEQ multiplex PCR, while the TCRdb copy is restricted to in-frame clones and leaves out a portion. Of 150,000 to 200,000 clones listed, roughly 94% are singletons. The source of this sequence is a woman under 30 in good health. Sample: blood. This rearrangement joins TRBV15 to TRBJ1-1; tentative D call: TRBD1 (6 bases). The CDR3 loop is CATSRIDRITEAFF. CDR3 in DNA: TGTGCCACCAGCAGAATCGACAGGATCACTGAAGCTTTCTTT. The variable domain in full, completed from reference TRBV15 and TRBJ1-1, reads DAMVIQNPRYQVTQFGKPVTLSCSQTLNHNVMYWYQQKSSQAPKLLFHYYDKDFNNEADTPDNFQSRRPNTSFCFLDIRSPGLGDTAMYLCATSRIDRITEAFFGQGTRLTVV.